The T cell receptor beta chain described here comes from a study of vaccination and CD4 T cells after COVID-19. Overall study results and limits: The appearance of a median about 88% of reactive clones in convalescent patients occurred only post-vaccination.

Noted treatment: roughly 11-day PBMC culture with coronavirus spike peptide pools or control peptides (ViraFEST assay). T cells were expanded with peptide pools, and expanded clonotypes were identified by TCR sequencing. The germline gives CDR1 DFQATT, CDR2 SNEGSKA (reference sequence). This CDR3 has 14 residues. V lost 0 bases and J lost 6, with 11 bases in between. In the case of this clonotype: The antigen is unknown.

Cultured CD4+ T cell DNA underwent sequencing with the Oncomine TCR Beta short-read assay. TCRdb reanalysed the PCR reads using MiXCR and keeps one entry per CDR3 protein. Among approximately 11,000 distinct CDR3 sequences, roughly 64% were seen once, and the ten largest hold around 15%. The sequenced material came from CD4+ T cells from blood, cultured in vitro. This chain connects TRBV20-1 to TRBJ2-2; D not resolved. This clonotype originated in a human donor who had recovered from COVID-19. For the CDR3, the DNA is TGCAGTGCTAGAGATCGGACGCATGCCGGGGAGCTGTTTTTT. This codes for CSARDRTHAGELFF.